Below are 7 T cell receptor beta chains sequenced from a single sample in a study of Ad26.COV2.S vaccination and SARS-CoV-2 variants (dated by TCRdb to the early 2020s). The treatment or condition label corresponds to: around 19 received Ad26.COV2.S at low or high dose, single or two shots; about 5 received placebo; per-sample allocation not given. Repertoires of vaccine and placebo recipients were sequenced from samples collected on day 63 after the first injection. Library preparation was by the immunoSEQ multiplex PCR assay. The table comes from immuneACCESS by way of TCRdb, which keeps in-frame sequences with V and J called. Part of the clones is missing from these tables; in studies checked, under half for an unresolved V gene and the rest for unknown reasons. This sample has about half a million clones in its table, and roughly nine tenths of those were observed once. 1.7% of the sample belongs to the ten largest clones.

Sequenced here: peripheral blood, sampled in a trial of Ad26.COV2.S vaccine versus placebo. These receptors all come from a person between 18 and 65 years old who received the Ad26.COV2.S COVID-19 vaccine or a placebo.

The chain joins TRBV2 to TRBJ2-7; D possibly corresponds to TRBD2 (7 bases). The V end lost 2 bases, the J end lost 7 bases, and 21 bases lay between the germline ends. In germline, CDR1 is SNHLY, CDR2 FYNNEI. The CDR3 is made up of 16 amino acids. CDR3 sequence reads: CASSERATGGGGEQYF. CDR3 DNA sequence: TGTGCCAGCAGTGAAAGGGCGACGGGGGGCGGAGGGGAGCAGTACTTC.

This clone has only one observation. The chain couples TRBV11-3 to TRBJ2-7; the D gene is possibly TRBD1 (6 bases). In germline, CDR1 is SGHNT, CDR2 YENEEA. Trimming took off 5 bases at V and 6 bases at J, with 17 bases between the two ends. This CDR3 is built from 14 residues. In nucleotides, the CDR3 is TGTGCCAGCAGCCCAAGGCAGGGGATCGGCGAGCAGTACTTC. This translates into CASSPRQGIGEQYF.

This clone was counted only a few times. This CDR3 reads CASSYVTSYNEQFF. The CDR3 nucleotides read TGTGCCAGCAGTTACGTGACTAGCTACAATGAGCAGTTCTTC. The genes are TRBV6-2 or TRBV6-3 and TRBJ2-1; D perhaps matches TRBD2 (6 bases). Germline CDR1 is MNHEY and CDR2 is SVGEGT. The V end was cut by 2 bases, the J end by 3 bases, with 8 bases between. This CDR3 has 14 residues.

The genes are TRBV29-1 and TRBJ1-2; maybe TRBD1 (6 bases). Germline CDR1 and CDR2: SQVTM and ANQGSEA. The V end lost 7 bases, the J end lost 0 bases, and 21 bases lay between the germline ends. The CDR3 loop spans 16 amino acids. The CDR3 bases are TGCAGCGCTAGGACAGACTTCTCTTCTACTAACTATGGCTACACCTTC. Translation gives CSARTDFSSTNYGYTF.

The genes are TRBV20-1 and TRBJ2-5; TRBD2 might be the D (6 bases). Germline CDR1 reads DFQATT; CDR2 reads SNEGSKA (reference sequence). V was clipped by 3 bases and J by 2 bases, with 16 bases between them. The CDR3 spans 15 residues. The CDR3 loop is CSASRSAGTQETQYF. CDR3 in DNA: TGCAGTGCTAGTAGGTCGGCGGGAACTCAAGAGACCCAGTACTTC.

The chain employs TRBV6-5 and TRBJ1-2, with 8 bases lining up with TRBD1. The V gene end was trimmed by 5 bases and the J gene end by 9 bases; junction bases not matched to a gene: 8. Per the germline V gene, CDR1 is MNHEY and CDR2 is SVGAGI. The CDR3 totals 13 residues. CDR3 residues: CASSPDRGRRYTF. The CDR3 nucleotides read TGTGCCAGCAGTCCTGACAGGGGCCGTCGCTACACCTTC.

The chain joins TRBV7-8 to TRBJ2-1, with 8 bases identical to TRBD2. CDR1 and CDR2 (germline): SGHVS, FQNEAQ. This CDR3 has 15 residues. V lost 5 bases and J lost 2; bases outside the gene matches: 5. In DNA, the CDR3 is TGTGCCAGCAGCCCCAAGCGGGAGCCCTACAATGAGCAGTTCTTC. Its translation: CASSPKREPYNEQFF.